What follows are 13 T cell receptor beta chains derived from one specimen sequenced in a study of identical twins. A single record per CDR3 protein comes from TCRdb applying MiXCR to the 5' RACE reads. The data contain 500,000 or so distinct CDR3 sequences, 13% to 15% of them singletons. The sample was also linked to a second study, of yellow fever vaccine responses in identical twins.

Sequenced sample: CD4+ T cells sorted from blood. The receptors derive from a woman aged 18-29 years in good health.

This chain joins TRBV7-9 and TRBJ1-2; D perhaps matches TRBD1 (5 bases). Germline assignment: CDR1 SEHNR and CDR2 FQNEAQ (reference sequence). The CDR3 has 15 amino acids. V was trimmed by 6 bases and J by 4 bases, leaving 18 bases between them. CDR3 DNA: TGTGCCAGCAGGAAATTGGGGCAGTCTCTCTATGGCTACACCTTC. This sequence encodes CASRKLGQSLYGYTF.

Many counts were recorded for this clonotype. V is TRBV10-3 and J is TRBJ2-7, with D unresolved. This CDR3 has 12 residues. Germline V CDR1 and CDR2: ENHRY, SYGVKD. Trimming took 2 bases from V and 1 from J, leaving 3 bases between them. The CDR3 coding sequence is TGTGCCATCAGTGAGAGGTCCTACGAGCAGTACTTC. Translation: CAISERSYEQYF.

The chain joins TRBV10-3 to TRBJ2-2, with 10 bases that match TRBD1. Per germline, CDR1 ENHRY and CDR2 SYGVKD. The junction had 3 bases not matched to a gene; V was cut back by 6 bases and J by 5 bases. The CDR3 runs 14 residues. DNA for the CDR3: TGTGCCATCAGGGACAGGGGGACGACCGGGGAGCTGTTTTTT. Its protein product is CAIRDRGTTGELFF.

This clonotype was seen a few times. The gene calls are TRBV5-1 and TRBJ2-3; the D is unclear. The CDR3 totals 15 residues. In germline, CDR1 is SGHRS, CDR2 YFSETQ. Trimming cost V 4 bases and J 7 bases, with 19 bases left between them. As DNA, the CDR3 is TGCGCCAGCAGCCTAGACGGACCACTTAGGAATACGCAGTATTTT. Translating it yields CASSLDGPLRNTQYF.

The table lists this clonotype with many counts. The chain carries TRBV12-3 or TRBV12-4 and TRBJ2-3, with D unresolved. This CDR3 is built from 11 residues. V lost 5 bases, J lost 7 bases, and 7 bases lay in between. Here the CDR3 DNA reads TGTGCCAGCAGTCCCTCTCATACGCAGTATTTT. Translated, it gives CASSPSHTQYF.

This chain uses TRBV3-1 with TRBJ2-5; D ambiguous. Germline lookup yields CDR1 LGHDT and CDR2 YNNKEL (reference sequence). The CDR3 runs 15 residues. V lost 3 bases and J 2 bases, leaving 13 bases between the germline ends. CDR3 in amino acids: CASSHQFGRQETQYF. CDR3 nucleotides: TGTGCCAGCAGCCATCAGTTCGGCCGGCAAGAGACCCAGTACTTC.

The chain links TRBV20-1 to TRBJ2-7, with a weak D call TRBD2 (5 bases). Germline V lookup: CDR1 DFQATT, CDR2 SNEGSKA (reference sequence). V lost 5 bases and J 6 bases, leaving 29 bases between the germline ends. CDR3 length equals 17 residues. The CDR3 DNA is TGCAGTGCTCCCCCCGGGATCGAGGGTTATGTTTCTAGCGAGCAGTACTTC. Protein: CSAPPGIEGYVSSEQYF.

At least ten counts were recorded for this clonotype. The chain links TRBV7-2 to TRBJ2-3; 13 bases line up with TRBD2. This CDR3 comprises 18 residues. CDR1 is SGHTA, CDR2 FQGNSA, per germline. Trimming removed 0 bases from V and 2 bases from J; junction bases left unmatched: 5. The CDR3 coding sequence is TGTGCCAGCAGCTTAGCGCTACTAGCGGGGGGGGTCACAGATACGCAGTATTTT. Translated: CASSLALLAGGVTDTQYF. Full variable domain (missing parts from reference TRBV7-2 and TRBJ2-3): GAGVSQSPSNKVTEKGKDVELRCDPISGHTALYWYRQSLGQGLEFLIYFQGNSAPDKSGLPSDRFSAERTGGSVSTLTIQRTQQEDSAVYLCASSLALLAGGVTDTQYFGPGTRLTVL.

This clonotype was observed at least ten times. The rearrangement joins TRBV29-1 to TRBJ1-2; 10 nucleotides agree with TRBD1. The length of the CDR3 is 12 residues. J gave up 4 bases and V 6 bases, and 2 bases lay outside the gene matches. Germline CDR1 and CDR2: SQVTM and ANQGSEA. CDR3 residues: CSVGTGVYGYTF. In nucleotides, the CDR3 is TGCAGCGTGGGGACAGGGGTCTATGGCTACACCTTC.

The CDR3 here is CASSYSITETQYF. The CDR3 bases are TGTGCCAGCAGTTACTCGATAACGGAGACCCAGTACTTC. The rearrangement links TRBV6-2 or TRBV6-3 to TRBJ2-5; D call uncertain. This CDR3 is 13 amino acids long. Trimming cost V 0 bases and J 5 bases, with 7 bases left between them. In germline, CDR1 is MNHEY, CDR2 SVGEGT.

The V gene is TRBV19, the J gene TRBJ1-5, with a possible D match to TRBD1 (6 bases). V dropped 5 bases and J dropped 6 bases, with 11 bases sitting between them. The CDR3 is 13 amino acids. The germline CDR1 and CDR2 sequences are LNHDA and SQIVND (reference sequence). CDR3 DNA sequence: TGTGCCAGTAGTGGGACAAGGGGTCAGCCCCAGCATTTT. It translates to CASSGTRGQPQHF.

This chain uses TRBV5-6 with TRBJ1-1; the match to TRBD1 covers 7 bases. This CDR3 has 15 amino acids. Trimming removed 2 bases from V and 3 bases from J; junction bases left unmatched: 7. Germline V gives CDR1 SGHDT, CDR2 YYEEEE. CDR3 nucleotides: TGTGCCAGCAGCTTTTTTCAGGGGGACCACACTGAAGCTTTCTTT. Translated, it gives CASSFFQGDHTEAFF.

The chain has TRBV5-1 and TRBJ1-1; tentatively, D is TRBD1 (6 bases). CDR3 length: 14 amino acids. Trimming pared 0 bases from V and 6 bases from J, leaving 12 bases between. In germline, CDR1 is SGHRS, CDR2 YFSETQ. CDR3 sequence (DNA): TGCGCCAGCAGCTTGGACAGGGACCGTTCTGAAGCTTTCTTT. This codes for CASSLDRDRSEAFF.